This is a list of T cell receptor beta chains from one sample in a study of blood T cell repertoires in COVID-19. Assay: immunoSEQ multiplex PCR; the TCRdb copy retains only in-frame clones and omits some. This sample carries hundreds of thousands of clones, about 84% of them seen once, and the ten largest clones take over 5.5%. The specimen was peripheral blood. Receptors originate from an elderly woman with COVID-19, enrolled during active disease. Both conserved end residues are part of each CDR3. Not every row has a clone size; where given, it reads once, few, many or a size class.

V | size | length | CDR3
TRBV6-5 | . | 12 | CASSSIPPEAFF
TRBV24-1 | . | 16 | CATSDQGLFSYNEQFF
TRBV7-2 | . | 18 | CASSLILIAGSVNNEQFF
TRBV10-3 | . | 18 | CAISTQRGGTPSTDTQYF
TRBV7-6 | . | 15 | CASSLATGINYGYTF
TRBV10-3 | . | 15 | CAISFLAGGQETQYF
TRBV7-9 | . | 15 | CASSIPGGNTGELFF
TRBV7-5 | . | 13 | CVRSTRGGNEQYF
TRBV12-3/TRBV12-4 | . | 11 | CASSSGFGYTF
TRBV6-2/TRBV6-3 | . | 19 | CASSYPTEGQGDDLYGYTF
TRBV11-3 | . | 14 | CASSPGGEDTEAFF
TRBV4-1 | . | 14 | CASSQDQGNSPLHF
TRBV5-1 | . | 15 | CASSNGGSGEETQYF
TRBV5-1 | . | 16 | CASSQGTGTGQDTQYF
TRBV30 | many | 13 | CAWSVGTVSGYTF
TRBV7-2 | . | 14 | CASSPRQGDYGYTF
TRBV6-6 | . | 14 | CASTDRGAGYTQYF
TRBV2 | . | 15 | CASSEGLEGNQPQHF
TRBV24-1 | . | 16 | CATSDPRGGAGNTIYF